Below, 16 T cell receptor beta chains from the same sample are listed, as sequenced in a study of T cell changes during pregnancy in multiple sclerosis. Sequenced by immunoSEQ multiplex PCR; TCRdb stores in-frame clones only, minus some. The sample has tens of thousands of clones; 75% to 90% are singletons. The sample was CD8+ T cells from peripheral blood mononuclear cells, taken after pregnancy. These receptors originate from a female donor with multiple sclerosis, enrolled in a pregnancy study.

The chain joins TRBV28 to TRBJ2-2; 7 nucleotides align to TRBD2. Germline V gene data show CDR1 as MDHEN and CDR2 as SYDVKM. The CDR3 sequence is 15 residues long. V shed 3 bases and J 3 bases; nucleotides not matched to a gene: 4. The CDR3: CASSLQAGYTGELFF. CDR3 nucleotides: TGTGCCAGCAGTTTGCAAGCGGGGTACACCGGGGAGCTGTTTTTT.

The chain's CDR3 is CASSSGSSSYEQYF. In DNA form, the CDR3 reads TGCGCCAGCAGCAGCGGTTCTAGCTCCTACGAGCAGTACTTC. The genes are TRBV5-1 and TRBJ2-7; possible D gene TRBD2, 5 bases. V was clipped by 4 bases and J by 0 bases, with 11 bases between them. Germline lookup yields CDR1 SGHRS and CDR2 YFSETQ. The CDR3 extends over 14 amino acids.

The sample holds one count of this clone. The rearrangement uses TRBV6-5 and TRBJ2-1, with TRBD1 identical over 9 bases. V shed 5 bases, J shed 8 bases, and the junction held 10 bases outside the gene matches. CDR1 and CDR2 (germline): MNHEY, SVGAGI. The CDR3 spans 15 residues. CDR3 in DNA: TGTGCCAGCAGTCCCCTCGGACAGGGGAGGGATGAGCAGTTCTTC. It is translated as CASSPLGQGRDEQFF.

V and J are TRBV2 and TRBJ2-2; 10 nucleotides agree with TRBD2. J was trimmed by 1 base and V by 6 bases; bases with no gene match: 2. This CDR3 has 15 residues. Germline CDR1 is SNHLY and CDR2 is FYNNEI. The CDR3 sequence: CASRVAGGNTGELFF. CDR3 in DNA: TGTGCCAGCAGAGTAGCGGGAGGGAACACCGGGGAGCTGTTTTTT.

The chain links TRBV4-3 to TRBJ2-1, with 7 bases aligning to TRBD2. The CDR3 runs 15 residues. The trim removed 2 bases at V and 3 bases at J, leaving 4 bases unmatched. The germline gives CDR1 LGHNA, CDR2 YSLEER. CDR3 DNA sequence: TGCGCCAGCAGCCAATCAGCGGGGTTCTACAATGAGCAGTTCTTC. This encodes CASSQSAGFYNEQFF.

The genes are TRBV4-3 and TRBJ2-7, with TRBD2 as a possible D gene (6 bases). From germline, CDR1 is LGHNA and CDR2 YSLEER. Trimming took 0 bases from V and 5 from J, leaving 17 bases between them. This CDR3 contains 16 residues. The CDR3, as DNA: TGCGCCAGCAGCCAAGATGAAGGCGGGACTTGGAACGAGCAGTACTTC. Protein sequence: CASSQDEGGTWNEQYF.

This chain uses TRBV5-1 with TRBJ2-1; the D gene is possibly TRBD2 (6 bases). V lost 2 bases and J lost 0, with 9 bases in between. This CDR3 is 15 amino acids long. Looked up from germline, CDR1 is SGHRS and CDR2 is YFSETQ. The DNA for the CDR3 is TGCGCCAGCAGCTTAGGCGGGACCTCCTACAATGAGCAGTTCTTC. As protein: CASSLGGTSYNEQFF. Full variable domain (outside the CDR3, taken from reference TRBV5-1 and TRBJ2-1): KAGVTQTPRYLIKTRGQQVTLSCSPISGHRSVSWYQQTPGQGLQFLFEYFSETQRNKGNFPGRFSGRQFSNSRSEMNVSTLELGDSALYLCASSLGGTSYNEQFFGPGTRLTVL.

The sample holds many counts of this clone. The CDR3 DNA reads TGTGCCACCAGCAGAGATAGCGGGGGGTCAGATACGCAGTATTTT. Encoded protein: CATSRDSGGSDTQYF. The rearrangement links TRBV15 to TRBJ2-3, with 10 bases lining up with TRBD2. V gave up 0 bases and J gave up 4 bases; unmatched junction bases: 1. CDR3 length: 15 amino acids. CDR1 is LNHNV and CDR2 is YYDKDF in the germline V gene (reference sequence).

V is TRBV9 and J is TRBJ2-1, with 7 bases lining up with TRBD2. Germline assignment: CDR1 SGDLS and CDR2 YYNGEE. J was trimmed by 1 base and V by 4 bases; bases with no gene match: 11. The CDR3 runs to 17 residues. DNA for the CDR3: TGTGCCAGCAGCCCACCTCGCGGGGGACTATCCTACAATGAGCAGTTCTTC. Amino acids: CASSPPRGGLSYNEQFF.

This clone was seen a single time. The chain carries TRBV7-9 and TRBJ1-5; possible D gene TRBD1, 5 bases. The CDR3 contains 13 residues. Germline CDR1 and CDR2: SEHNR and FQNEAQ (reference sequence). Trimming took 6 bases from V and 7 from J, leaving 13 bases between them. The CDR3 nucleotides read TGTGCCAGCAGTTCAGCCAGGGCCCAGCCCCAGCATTTT. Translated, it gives CASSSARAQPQHF.

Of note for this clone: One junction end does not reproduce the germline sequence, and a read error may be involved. DNA of the CDR3: TGTGCCAGCAGTTTAAGGTGGGGGCAGGGGCTCTCCCACGAGCAGTACTTC. This sequence encodes CASSLRWGQGLSHEQYF. This chain links TRBV27 with TRBJ2-7, with D possibly being TRBD1 (6 bases). CDR1 and CDR2 from the germline V gene are MNHEY and SMNVEV (reference sequence). The CDR3 length is 17 residues.

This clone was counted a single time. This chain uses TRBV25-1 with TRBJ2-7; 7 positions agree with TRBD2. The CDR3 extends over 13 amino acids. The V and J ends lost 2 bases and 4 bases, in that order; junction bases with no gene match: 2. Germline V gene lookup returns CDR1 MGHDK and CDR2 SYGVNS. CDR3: CASSERREYEQYF. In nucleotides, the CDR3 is TGTGCCAGCAGTGAAAGGCGGGAGTACGAGCAGTACTTC.

The DNA for the CDR3 is TGTGCCAGCAGTGAAATCCAGGGGGCCACAGATACGCAGTATTTT. The encoded protein is CASSEIQGATDTQYF. The V gene is TRBV6-1, the J gene TRBJ2-3; TRBD1 matches 8 bases. V was pared by 2 bases and J by 2 bases, with 3 bases of the junction left unmatched. CDR3 length: 15 amino acids. CDR1 is MNHNS and CDR2 is SASEGT in the germline V gene.

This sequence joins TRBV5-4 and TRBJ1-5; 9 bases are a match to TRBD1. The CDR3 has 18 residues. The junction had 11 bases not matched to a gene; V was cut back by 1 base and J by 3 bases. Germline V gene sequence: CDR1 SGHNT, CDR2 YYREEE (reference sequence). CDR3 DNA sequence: TGTGCCAGCAGCTTGCAGGACAGGGGCGTCCGGGTCAATCAGCCCCAGCATTTT. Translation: CASSLQDRGVRVNQPQHF.

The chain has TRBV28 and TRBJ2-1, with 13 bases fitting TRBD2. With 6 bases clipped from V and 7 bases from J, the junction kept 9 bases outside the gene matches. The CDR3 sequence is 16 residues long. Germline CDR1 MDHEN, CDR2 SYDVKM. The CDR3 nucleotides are TGTGCCAGCAGGCAAGGACTAGCGGGAGTGGGAAATGAGCAGTTCTTC. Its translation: CASRQGLAGVGNEQFF. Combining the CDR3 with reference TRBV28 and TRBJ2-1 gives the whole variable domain DVKVTQSSRYLVKRTGEKVFLECVQDMDHENMFWYRQDPGLGLRLIYFSYDVKMKEKGDIPEGYSVSREKKERFSLILESASTNQTSMYLCASRQGLAGVGNEQFFGPGTRLTVL.

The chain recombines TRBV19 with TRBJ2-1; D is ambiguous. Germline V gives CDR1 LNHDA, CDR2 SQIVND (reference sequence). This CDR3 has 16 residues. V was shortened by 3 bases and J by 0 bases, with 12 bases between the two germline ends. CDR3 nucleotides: TGTGCCAGTAGTATTTCCGCGGAGAGCTCCTACAATGAGCAGTTCTTC. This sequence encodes CASSISAESSYNEQFF.